This T cell receptor (beta chain) originates from a study of vaccination and CD4 T cells after COVID-19. On the study more broadly: The convalescent population consisted of six males and four females, two of whom were of Hispanic ethnicity. A few convalescent patients gave samples at day 14 post-vaccination, and they were sampled again at days 161 to 241 post-vaccination.

A single record per CDR3 protein comes from TCRdb applying MiXCR to the PCR reads. The sample has 25,000 to 35,000 distinct CDR3 sequences, approximately 51% seen once. Specified time point: late sampling 161 to 241 days after vaccination in a few convalescent patients. Trimming cost V 6 bases and J 0 bases, with 20 bases left between them. CDR1 is DFQATT, CDR2 SNEGSKA, per germline (reference sequence). The length of the CDR3 is 16 residues. The rearrangement uses TRBV20-1 and TRBJ1-1, with a weak D call TRBD1 (5 bases). The clonotype comes from a human donor who had recovered from COVID-19. The sample here was CD4+ T cells from blood, taken about 7 months after SARS-CoV-2 vaccination. The CDR3 nucleotides read TGCAGTGCGCCCCCCCGGGGGAATGAGGTGAACACTGAAGCTTTCTTT. This gives the protein CSAPPRGNEVNTEAFF.